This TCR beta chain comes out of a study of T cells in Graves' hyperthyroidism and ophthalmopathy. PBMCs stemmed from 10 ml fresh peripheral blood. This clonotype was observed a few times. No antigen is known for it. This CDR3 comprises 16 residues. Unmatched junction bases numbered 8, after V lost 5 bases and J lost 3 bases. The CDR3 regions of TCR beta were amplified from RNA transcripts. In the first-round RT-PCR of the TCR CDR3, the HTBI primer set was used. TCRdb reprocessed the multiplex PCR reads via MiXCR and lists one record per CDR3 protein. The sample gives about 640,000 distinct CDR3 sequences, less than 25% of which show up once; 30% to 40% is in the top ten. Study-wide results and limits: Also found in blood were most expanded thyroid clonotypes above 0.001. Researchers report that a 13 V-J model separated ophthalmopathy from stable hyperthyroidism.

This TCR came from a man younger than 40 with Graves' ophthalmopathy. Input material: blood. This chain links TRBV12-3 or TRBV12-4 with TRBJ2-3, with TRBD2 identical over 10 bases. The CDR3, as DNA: TGTGCCAGCAGTACCCGCAGGACTAGCGGTACAGATACGCAGTATTTT. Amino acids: CASSTRRTSGTDTQYF.